This TCR beta chain was sequenced for a study of blood T cell repertoires in COVID-19. Study summary: COVID-19 samples from acute and convalescent phases originated in the United States, Italy and Spain. PBMCs, B-cell-depleted T cells, or T cells were the source of the cDNA or gDNA that made up the material.

In the authors' methods: Counts of nucleated cells, estimated from reference gene primer amplification, were obtained. Assay used: immunoSEQ multiplex PCR; TCRdb lists only in-frame clones, some missing. Clone size and the V and J calls come from that table; the DNA yielded D and trimming. In the table there are roughly 30,000 clones, 90% of which are singletons. The V and J ends lost 5 bases and 2 bases, in that order; junction bases with no gene match: 4. The CDR3 runs to 16 residues. The germline V gene encodes CDR1 SGHTA and CDR2 FQGNSA. The genes are TRBV7-2 and TRBJ2-1; 12 bases map to TRBD2. The clonotype originates from a man aged 55 to 70 with active COVID-19. Sequenced sample: peripheral blood. CDR3 DNA: TGTGCCAGCAGCGCAGCTAGCGGGGGGGCCTACAATGAGCAGTTCTTC. This codes for CASSAASGGAYNEQFF. Using reference TRBV7-2 and TRBJ2-1 for the parts outside the CDR3, the full variable domain is GAGVSQSPSNKVTEKGKDVELRCDPISGHTALYWYRQSLGQGLEFLIYFQGNSAPDKSGLPSDRFSAERTGGSVSTLTIQRTQQEDSAVYLCASSAASGGAYNEQFFGPGTRLTVL.